The entry that follows covers one T cell receptor beta chain sequence. Its cognate antigen is unknown. Trimming took 5 bases from V and 2 from J, leaving 19 bases between them. Germline V lookup: CDR1 MRHNA, CDR2 SNTAGT. CDR3 length: 16 amino acids. The sample comes from a study of cytomegalovirus exposure and HLA in healthy donors. Looking at the study overall: Most genotyped donors, 81% of more than 300, had Caucasian-associated genetic ancestry.

Healthy individuals who donated bone marrow served as the donors. Study results and limitations: A further, later analysis showed that HLA-associated TCR beta chains (compared with equally common others) were more clonally expanded.

It was with 60 Vbeta and 13 Jbeta primers that the PCR ran. Data came from immunoSEQ multiplex PCR; TCRdb stores just in-frame clones and leaves some out. The sample has 170,000 or so clones; approximately 86% are singletons. Specimen: PBMCs. The rearrangement uses TRBV6-4 and TRBJ2-7; maybe TRBD1 (6 bases). The source of this sequence is a woman aged 18-30 years in good health and CMV-seronegative. The DNA for the CDR3 is TGTGCCAGCAGTAAGGGCCCGACAGGATCGGCCTACGAGCAGTACTTC. Protein product: CASSKGPTGSAYEQYF.